This is a list of T cell receptor beta chains from one sample in a study of response to subunit inactivated influenza vaccine. TCRdb processed the RT-PCR reads anew with MiXCR; each CDR3 protein has one entry. The repertoire has about 480,000 distinct CDR3 sequences, over 9.5% of them found once; the top ten carry around 12%. The source material was PBMCs from blood, sampled 40 to 50 days after vaccination. The receptor source for this set is a man aged 50 to 60 who received an inactivated influenza vaccine. CDR3s include the opening cysteine and the closing phenylalanine or tryptophan. Fields, in order: clone size, V gene, D gene, J gene, CDR3 protein, CDR3 DNA. The D gene is left open where the match is weak. Some rows mark clone size as missing; the rest say once, few, many or name a class of expanded clone.

clone size: few; V gene: TRBV12-3/TRBV12-4; D gene: .; J gene: TRBJ2-1; CDR3 protein: CASSFTGTVDNEQFF; CDR3 DNA: TGTGCCAGCAGTTTTACAGGGACGGTAGACAATGAGCAGTTCTTC
clone size: few; V gene: TRBV5-1; D gene: TRBD1; J gene: TRBJ2-5; CDR3 protein: CASSYTGTGGETQYF; CDR3 DNA: TGCGCCAGCAGCTATACTGGGACAGGGGGGGAGACCCAGTACTTC
clone size: few; V gene: TRBV7-9; D gene: .; J gene: TRBJ2-7; CDR3 protein: CASSSNPRGHEQYF; CDR3 DNA: TGTGCCAGCAGCTCAAACCCCAGGGGCCACGAGCAGTACTTC
clone size: few; V gene: TRBV7-8; D gene: .; J gene: TRBJ2-1; CDR3 protein: CASSLEQVWNEQFF; CDR3 DNA: TGTGCCAGCAGCTTAGAGCAGGTCTGGAATGAGCAGTTCTTC
clone size: few; V gene: TRBV29-1; D gene: .; J gene: TRBJ2-7; CDR3 protein: CSVEDGDTLLRRYF; CDR3 DNA: TGCAGCGTTGAAGATGGGGACACCCTCCTAAGGCGGTACTTC
clone size: .; V gene: TRBV6-5; D gene: TRBD1; J gene: TRBJ1-2; CDR3 protein: CASSLLRQGGGYTF; CDR3 DNA: TGTGCCAGCAGCCTACTACGACAGGGTGGTGGCTACACCTTC
clone size: few; V gene: TRBV7-7; D gene: .; J gene: TRBJ2-5; CDR3 protein: CASSQQTEGWETQYF; CDR3 DNA: TGTGCCAGCAGTCAGCAGACGGAAGGTTGGGAGACCCAGTACTTC
clone size: few; V gene: TRBV5-5; D gene: TRBD1; J gene: TRBJ2-7; CDR3 protein: CASSLIQGNYEQYF; CDR3 DNA: TGTGCCAGCAGCTTGATACAGGGGAACTACGAGCAGTACTTC
clone size: once; V gene: TRBV18; D gene: .; J gene: TRBJ1-3; CDR3 protein: CASSPTTKTVSGNTIYF; CDR3 DNA: TGTGCCAGCTCACCAACCACGAAAACTGTCTCTGGAAACACCATATATTTT
clone size: many; V gene: TRBV20-1; D gene: .; J gene: TRBJ2-5; CDR3 protein: CSAPWPWTEQETQYF; CDR3 DNA: TGCAGTGCTCCCTGGCCTTGGACAGAACAAGAGACCCAGTACTTC
clone size: .; V gene: TRBV4-1; D gene: .; J gene: TRBJ2-1; CDR3 protein: CASSDLGGAYEQFF; CDR3 DNA: TGCGCCAGCAGCGACTTGGGGGGGGCCTATGAGCAGTTCTTC
clone size: .; V gene: TRBV7-6; D gene: TRBD1; J gene: TRBJ2-5; CDR3 protein: CASSWRDRQETQYF; CDR3 DNA: TGTGCCAGCAGCTGGCGGGACAGGCAAGAGACCCAGTACTTC
clone size: many; V gene: TRBV12-3/TRBV12-4; D gene: .; J gene: TRBJ2-7; CDR3 protein: CASSINGPSYEQYF; CDR3 DNA: TGTGCCAGCAGTATCAACGGACCTTCCTACGAGCAGTACTTC
clone size: .; V gene: TRBV24-1; D gene: TRBD1; J gene: TRBJ1-4; CDR3 protein: CATSDSTLGQIGEKLFF; CDR3 DNA: TGTGCCACCAGTGATAGCACCCTGGGACAGATCGGCGAAAAACTGTTTTTT
clone size: many; V gene: TRBV3-1; D gene: .; J gene: TRBJ1-5; CDR3 protein: CASSQRDSSQPQHF; CDR3 DNA: TGTGCCAGCAGCCAACGAGACAGCTCTCAGCCCCAGCATTTT